These 15 T cell receptor beta chains originate from one sample sequenced in a study of T cell repertoires in cytomegalovirus infection. Each CDR3 protein gets one entry after TCRdb re-called the reads with MiXCR. Of around 450,000 distinct CDR3 sequences in the sample, approximately 30% were seen once. Input material: PBMCs. The receptors come from a human donor in good health (CMV status not recorded). Some clones in this sample may be carry-over from other donors' samples.

The V call is TRBV14, the J call TRBJ2-1; the D gene is possibly TRBD2 (7 bases). Trimming removed 3 bases at V and 2 bases at J, with 17 bases between. CDR1 and CDR2 from the germline V gene are SGHDN and FVKESK. The CDR3 runs to 17 residues. DNA for the CDR3: TGTGCCAGCAGCCATTTGGTTGGAGGGGGGGCCTACAATGAGCAGTTCTTC. Its translation is CASSHLVGGGAYNEQFF.

Points on this clonotype: Without the conserved terminal phenylalanine or tryptophan, this CDR3 likely stems from a read error. The chain couples TRBV7-8 to TRBJ2-6, with a weak D call TRBD1 (5 bases). The CDR3 is 15 amino acids. Trimming left V 1 base short and J 5 bases short, with 9 bases between. In germline, CDR1 is SGHVS, CDR2 FQNEAQ. The CDR3 DNA follows: TGTGCCAGCAGCTTAGTCAGGGCTTGGGCCAACGTCCTGACTTCC. Amino acid sequence: CASSLVRAWANVLTS.

V usage is TRBV28 and J usage is TRBJ2-7; D might be TRBD1 (6 bases). The germline gives CDR1 MDHEN, CDR2 SYDVKM. V was trimmed by 8 bases and J by 2 bases, leaving 13 bases between them. CDR3 size: 13 residues. Written as DNA, the CDR3 is TGTGCCAGCGGGACCGGGACACCCTACGAGCAGTACTTC. Its protein is CASGTGTPYEQYF. Looking up the rest from reference TRBV28 and TRBJ2-7 gives the full variable domain: DVKVTQSSRYLVKRTGEKVFLECVQDMDHENMFWYRQDPGLGLRLIYFSYDVKMKEKGDIPEGYSVSREKKERFSLILESASTNQTSMYLCASGTGTPYEQYFGPGTRLTVT.

This clonotype has only a few counts. The rearrangement joins TRBV11-2 to TRBJ2-3; D may be TRBD2 (5 bases). There are 16 residues in the CDR3. Trimming cost V 4 bases and J 0 bases, with 14 bases left between them. Germline assignment: CDR1 SGHAT and CDR2 FQNNGV. The CDR3 DNA is TGTGCCAGCAGCTCCCGGGGAACCTCTAGCACAGATACGCAGTATTTT. It specifies CASSSRGTSSTDTQYF.

This clonotype was observed a handful of times. The rearrangement links TRBV20-1 to TRBJ1-1; 11 nucleotides line up with TRBD1. V lost 2 bases to trimming and J lost 3 bases; unmatched junction nucleotides: 8. Per germline, CDR1 DFQATT and CDR2 SNEGSKA (reference sequence). The CDR3 covers 16 residues. CDR3 protein: CSARRDRGGFYTEAFF. The CDR3 region has the DNA TGCAGTGCTAGAAGGGACAGGGGGGGTTTTTACACTGAAGCTTTCTTT.

This clonotype was seen repeatedly, ten times or more. The V call is TRBV7-6, the J call TRBJ1-3, with a weak D call TRBD1 (5 bases). Trimming took off 1 base at V and 3 bases at J, with 10 bases between the two ends. Germline CDR1 SGHVS, CDR2 FNYEAQ. The CDR3 spans 15 residues. DNA for the CDR3: TGTGCCAGCAGCTTAGTCTCGGGGGTTGGAAACACCATATATTTT. Its protein is CASSLVSGVGNTIYF.

CDR3: CASSLVGGLLNEQFF. DNA for the CDR3: TGTGCCAGCAGCTTAGTTGGGGGACTCCTAAATGAGCAGTTCTTC. V and J are TRBV11-2 and TRBJ2-1; a weak D match, TRBD2 (6 bases). The V gene's germline CDR1 is SGHAT and CDR2 FQNNGV. V was trimmed by 1 base and J by 7 bases, leaving 14 bases between them. There are 15 residues in the CDR3.

There are many counts of this clonotype. The rearrangement links TRBV11-2 to TRBJ2-3, with D possibly matching TRBD2 (5 bases). V was trimmed by 3 bases and J by 0 bases, leaving 13 bases between them. The CDR3 has 16 residues. The germline CDR1 and CDR2 sequences are SGHAT and FQNNGV. The CDR3 bases are TGTGCCAGCAGCTTTTTGGCCGGACTTAGCACAGATACGCAGTATTTT. It yields the protein CASSFLAGLSTDTQYF. The variable domain in full, completed from reference TRBV11-2 and TRBJ2-3, reads EAGVAQSPRYKIIEKRQSVAFWCNPISGHATLYWYQQILGQGPKLLIQFQNNGVVDDSQLPKDRFSAERLKGVDSTLKIQPAKLEDSAVYLCASSFLAGLSTDTQYFGPGTRLTVL.

About this clonotype itself: One base away lies a much larger clone, so this may be a sequencing read error. The CDR3 is CASSYRRGGDSNGYTF. The CDR3 DNA follows: TGTGCCAGCAGCTACCGGAGGGGTGGGGACAGCAACGGCTACACCTTC. This chain links TRBV7-2 with TRBJ1-2, with TRBD1 matching over 7 bases. The CDR3 contains 16 residues. The V and J ends lost 4 bases and 8 bases, in that order; junction bases with no gene match: 16. CDR1 and CDR2 from the germline V gene are SGHTA and FQGNSA.

This chain links TRBV4-2 with TRBJ2-1, with D possibly being TRBD2 (7 bases). In germline, CDR1 is LGHNA, CDR2 YNFKEQ. Deletions cut 1 base from V and 7 bases from J, with 14 bases between. This CDR3 comprises 15 residues. CDR3 sequence: CASSQGGGAGNEQFF. Here the CDR3 DNA reads TGTGCCAGCAGCCAAGGTGGGGGGGCAGGGAATGAGCAGTTCTTC.

This clonotype was counted many times. J is TRBJ2-1 and V is TRBV7-3; D is ambiguous. V lost 0 bases to trimming and J lost 7 bases, with 7 bases between them. This CDR3 comprises 13 residues. Per germline, CDR1 SGHTA and CDR2 FQGTGA. This CDR3 is CASSLTLGNEQFF. The CDR3 nucleotides read TGTGCCAGCAGCTTAACGTTGGGGAATGAGCAGTTCTTC. Variable domain in full (rest from reference TRBV7-3 and TRBJ2-1): GAGVSQTPSNKVTEKGKYVELRCDPISGHTALYWYRQSLGQGPEFLIYFQGTGAADDSGLPNDRFFAVRPEGSVSTLKIQRTERGDSAVYLCASSLTLGNEQFFGPGTRLTVL.

The chain links TRBV20-1 to TRBJ1-3; 8 nucleotides match TRBD1. V dropped 3 bases and J dropped 3; count of bases not matched to a gene: 4. The germline V gene has CDR1 DFQATT and CDR2 SNEGSKA (reference sequence). The length of the CDR3 is 14 residues. The CDR3 region is CSASGQGLGNTIYF. The DNA of the CDR3 is TGCAGTGCTAGTGGACAGGGACTTGGAAACACCATATATTTT.

With respect to this clonotype: This may be a read error: a much more frequent sequence differs by one nucleotide. The V and J genes are TRBV7-6 and TRBJ2-2; a possible D gene is TRBD2 (5 bases). The length of the CDR3 is 15 residues. The germline V gene encodes CDR1 SGHVS and CDR2 FNYEAQ. CDR3 DNA sequence: TGTGCCAGCAGCCCCCACGGTGGAAACACCGGGGAGCTGTTGTTT. It yields the protein CASSPHGGNTGELLF.

On this clonotype itself: Sequence at one end of the junction differs from germline and may be a read error. CDR3 coding DNA: TGTGCCAGTAACGCAGGGGCGATTGACACTGAAGCTTTATTT. Residues: CASNAGAIDTEALF. V usage is TRBV19 and J usage is TRBJ1-1; a possible D gene is TRBD1 (6 bases). In germline, CDR1 is LNHDA, CDR2 SQIVND (reference sequence). This CDR3 is built from 14 residues.

This clonotype was found many times. The CDR3 bases are TGTGCCAGCAGCCTGACCTCCCTAACCTGGGGGGCAGAGACCCAGTACTTC. It is translated as CASSLTSLTWGAETQYF. The rearrangement joins TRBV7-9 to TRBJ2-5; D may be TRBD1 or TRBD2 (6 bases each). This CDR3 has 17 amino acids. The ends were cut back, 5 bases at V and 4 bases at J, with 23 bases in the middle. Germline assignment: CDR1 SEHNR and CDR2 FQNEAQ (reference sequence).